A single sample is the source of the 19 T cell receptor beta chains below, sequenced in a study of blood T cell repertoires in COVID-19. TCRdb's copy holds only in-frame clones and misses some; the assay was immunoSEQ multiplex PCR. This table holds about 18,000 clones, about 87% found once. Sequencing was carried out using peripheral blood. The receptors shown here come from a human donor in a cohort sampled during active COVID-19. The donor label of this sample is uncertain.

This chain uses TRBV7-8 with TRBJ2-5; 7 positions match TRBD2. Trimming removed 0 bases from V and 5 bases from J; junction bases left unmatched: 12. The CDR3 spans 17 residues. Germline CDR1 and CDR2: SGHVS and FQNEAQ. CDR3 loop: CASSLAYLAEDPETQYF. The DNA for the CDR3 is TGTGCCAGCAGCTTAGCTTATCTAGCGGAGGACCCCGAGACCCAGTACTTC.

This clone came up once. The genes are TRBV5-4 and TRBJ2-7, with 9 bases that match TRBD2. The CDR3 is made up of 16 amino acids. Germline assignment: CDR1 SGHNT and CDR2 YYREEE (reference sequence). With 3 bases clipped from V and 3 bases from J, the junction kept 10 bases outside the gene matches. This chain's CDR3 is CASSSRSGSPYYEQYF. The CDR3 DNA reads TGTGCCAGCAGCTCCCGTAGCGGGAGTCCTTACTACGAGCAGTACTTC.

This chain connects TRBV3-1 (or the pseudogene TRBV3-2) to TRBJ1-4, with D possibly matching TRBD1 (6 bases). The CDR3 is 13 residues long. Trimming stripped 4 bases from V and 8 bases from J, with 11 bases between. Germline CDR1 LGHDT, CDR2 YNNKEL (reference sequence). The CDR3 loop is CASSRAQGEKLFF. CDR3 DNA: TGTGCCAGCAGCCGAGCTCAGGGGGAAAAACTGTTTTTT.

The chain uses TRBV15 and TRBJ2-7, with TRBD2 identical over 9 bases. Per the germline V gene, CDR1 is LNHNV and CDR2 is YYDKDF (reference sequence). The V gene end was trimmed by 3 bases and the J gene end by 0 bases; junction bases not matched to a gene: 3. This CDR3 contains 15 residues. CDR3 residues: CATSSASGASYEQYF. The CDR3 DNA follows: TGTGCCACCAGCAGTGCTAGCGGGGCCTCCTACGAGCAGTACTTC.

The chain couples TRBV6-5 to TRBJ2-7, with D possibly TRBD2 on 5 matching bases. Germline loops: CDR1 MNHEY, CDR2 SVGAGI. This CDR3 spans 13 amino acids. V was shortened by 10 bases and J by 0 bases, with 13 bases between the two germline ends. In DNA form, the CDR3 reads TGTGCCACCCTGCGGGCCCTCTCCTACGAGCAGTACTTC. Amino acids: CATLRALSYEQYF.

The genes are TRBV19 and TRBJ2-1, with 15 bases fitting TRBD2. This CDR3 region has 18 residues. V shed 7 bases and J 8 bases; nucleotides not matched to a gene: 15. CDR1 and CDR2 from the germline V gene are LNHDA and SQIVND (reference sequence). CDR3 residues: CASTSPGTSGRPEHEQFF. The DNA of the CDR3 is TGTGCCAGTACGAGTCCCGGGACTAGCGGGAGGCCGGAGCATGAGCAGTTCTTC. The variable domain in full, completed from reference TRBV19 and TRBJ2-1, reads DGGITQSPKYLFRKEGQNVTLSCEQNLNHDAMYWYRQDPGQGLRLIYYSQIVNDFQKGDIAEGYSVSREKKESFPLTVTSAQKNPTAFYLCASTSPGTSGRPEHEQFFGPGTRLTVL.

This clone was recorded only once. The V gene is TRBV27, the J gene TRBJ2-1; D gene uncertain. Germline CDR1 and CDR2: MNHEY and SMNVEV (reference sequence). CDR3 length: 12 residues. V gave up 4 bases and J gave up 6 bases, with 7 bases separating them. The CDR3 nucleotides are TGTGCCAGCAGTTCCCTAGGCAATGAGCAGTTCTTC. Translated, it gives CASSSLGNEQFF.

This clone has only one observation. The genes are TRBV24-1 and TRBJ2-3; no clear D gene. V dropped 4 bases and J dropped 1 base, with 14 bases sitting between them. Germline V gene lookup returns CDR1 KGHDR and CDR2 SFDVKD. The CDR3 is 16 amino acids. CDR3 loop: CATSDPGDGRTDTQYF. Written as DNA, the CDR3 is TGTGCCACCAGTGACCCCGGAGACGGCCGCACAGATACGCAGTATTTT.

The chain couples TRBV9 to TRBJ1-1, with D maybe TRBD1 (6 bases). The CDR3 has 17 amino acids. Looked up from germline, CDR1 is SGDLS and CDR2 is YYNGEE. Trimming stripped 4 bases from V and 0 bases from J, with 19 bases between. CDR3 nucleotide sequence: TGTGCCAGCAGCCTGGGGGGGCTTCAGGGTGTGAACACTGAAGCTTTCTTT. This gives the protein CASSLGGLQGVNTEAFF.

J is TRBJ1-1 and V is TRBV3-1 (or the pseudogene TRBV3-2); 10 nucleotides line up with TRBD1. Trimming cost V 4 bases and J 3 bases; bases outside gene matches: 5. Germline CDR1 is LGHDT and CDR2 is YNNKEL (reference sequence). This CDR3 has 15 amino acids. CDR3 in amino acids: CASSRDRGPHTEAFF. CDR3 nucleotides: TGTGCCAGCAGCCGAGACAGGGGGCCACACACTGAAGCTTTCTTT.

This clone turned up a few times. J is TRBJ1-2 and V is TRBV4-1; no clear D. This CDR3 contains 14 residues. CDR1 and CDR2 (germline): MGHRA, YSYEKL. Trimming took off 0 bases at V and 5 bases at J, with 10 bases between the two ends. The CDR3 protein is CASSQESGNYGYTF. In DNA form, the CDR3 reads TGCGCCAGCAGCCAAGAATCAGGAAATTATGGCTACACCTTC.

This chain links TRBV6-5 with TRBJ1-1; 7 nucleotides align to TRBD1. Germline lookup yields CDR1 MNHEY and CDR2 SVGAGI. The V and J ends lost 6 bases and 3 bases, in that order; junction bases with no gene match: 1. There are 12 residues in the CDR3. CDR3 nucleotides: TGTGCCAGCAGAACAGGGGACACTGAAGCTTTCTTT. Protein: CASRTGDTEAFF.

The CDR3 sequence is CASSSNSMNTEAFF. The CDR3 DNA sequence: TGTGCCAGCTCGTCTAATTCAATGAACACTGAAGCTTTCTTT. The J gene is TRBJ1-1, the V gene TRBV18; D uncertain. From germline, CDR1 is KGHSH and CDR2 LQKENI. The V end lost 6 bases, the J end lost 0 bases, and 11 bases lay between the germline ends. CDR3 size: 14 residues.

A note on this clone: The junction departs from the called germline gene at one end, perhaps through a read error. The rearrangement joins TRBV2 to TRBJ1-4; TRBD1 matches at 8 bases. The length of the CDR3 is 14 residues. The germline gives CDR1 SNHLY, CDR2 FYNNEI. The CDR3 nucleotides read TGTGCCAGCAGCGAAGACAGGGGAAATGAAAAACTGTTTTTT. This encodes CASSEDRGNEKLFF.

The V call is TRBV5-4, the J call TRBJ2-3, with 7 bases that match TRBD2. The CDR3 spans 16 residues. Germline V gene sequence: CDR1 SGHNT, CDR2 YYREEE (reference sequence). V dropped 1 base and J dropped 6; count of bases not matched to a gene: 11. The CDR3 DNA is TGTGCCAGCAGCTTGACGTTAGGCGGGGGAGGGGATACGCAGTATTTT. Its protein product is CASSLTLGGGGDTQYF.

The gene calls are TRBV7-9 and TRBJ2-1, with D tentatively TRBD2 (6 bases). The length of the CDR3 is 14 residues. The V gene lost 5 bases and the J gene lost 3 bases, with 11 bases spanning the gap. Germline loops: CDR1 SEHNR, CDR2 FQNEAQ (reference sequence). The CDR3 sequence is CASSPGDDYNEQFF. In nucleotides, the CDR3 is TGTGCCAGCAGCCCGGGGGACGACTACAATGAGCAGTTCTTC. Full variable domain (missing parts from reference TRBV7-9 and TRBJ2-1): DTGVSQNPRHKITKRGQNVTFRCDPISEHNRLYWYRQTLGQGPEFLTYFQNEAQLEKSRLLSDRFSAERPKGSFSTLEIQRTEQGDSAMYLCASSPGDDYNEQFFGPGTRLTVL.

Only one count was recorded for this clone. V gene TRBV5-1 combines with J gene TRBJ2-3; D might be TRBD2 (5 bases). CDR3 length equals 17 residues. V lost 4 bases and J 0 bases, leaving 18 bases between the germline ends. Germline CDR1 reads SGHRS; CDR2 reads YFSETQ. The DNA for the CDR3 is TGCGCCAGCAGCCGGAATAGAGGCGGGTTGAGCACAGATACGCAGTATTTT. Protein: CASSRNRGGLSTDTQYF.

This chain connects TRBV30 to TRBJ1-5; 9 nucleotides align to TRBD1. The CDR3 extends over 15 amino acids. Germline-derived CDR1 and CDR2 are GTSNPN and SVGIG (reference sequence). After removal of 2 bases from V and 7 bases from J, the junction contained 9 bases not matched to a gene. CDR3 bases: TGTGCCTGGAGTCCCCCGACAGGGGGGAGGCAGCCCCAGCATTTT. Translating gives CAWSPPTGGRQPQHF.

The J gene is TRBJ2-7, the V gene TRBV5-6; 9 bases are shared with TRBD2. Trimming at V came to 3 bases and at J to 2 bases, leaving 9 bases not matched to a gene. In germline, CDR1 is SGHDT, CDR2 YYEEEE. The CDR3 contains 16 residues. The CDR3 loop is CASSSILAGATYEQYF. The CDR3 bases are TGTGCCAGCAGCTCGATATTAGCGGGAGCTACCTACGAGCAGTACTTC. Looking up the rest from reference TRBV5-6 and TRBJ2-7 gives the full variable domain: DAGVTQSPTHLIKTRGQQVTLRCSPKSGHDTVSWYQQALGQGPQFIFQYYEEEERQRGNFPDRFSGHQFPNYSSELNVNALLLGDSALYLCASSSILAGATYEQYFGPGTRLTVT.